In this sample, the clone carrying this TCR beta chain turned up many times. Its target is not known. Construction of TCR beta libraries was performed using quantitative 5'-RACE with molecular barcodes. One entry per CDR3 protein results from TCRdb running MiXCR on the 5' RACE reads. The sample holds roughly 490,000 distinct CDR3 sequences; about 5.4% are singletons and the top ten take under 4.5%. This record comes from a study of CD8 T cells in ankylosing spondylitis. Study findings and constraints: Apparently characteristic of ankylosing spondylitis blood was a TCR beta motif (eight highly homologous variants).

The germline V gene encodes CDR1 SEHNR and CDR2 FQNEAQ (reference sequence). The CDR3 covers 12 residues. V lost 1 base and J lost 4, with 4 bases in between. The chain is built from TRBV7-9 and TRBJ1-2; D uncertain. The specimen sequenced was blood, either unsorted or a sorted T cell fraction (not recorded which). The clonotype comes from a male donor with ankylosing spondylitis. The CDR3: CASSLEPYGYTF. CDR3 nucleotide sequence: TGTGCCAGCAGCTTAGAGCCCTATGGCTACACCTTC.